Below are 20 T cell receptor beta chains sequenced from a single sample in a study of shared clonotypes between healthy human individuals. Only in-frame clones appear in the TCRdb table, and some are missing; sequencing was by immunoSEQ multiplex PCR. The sample yields about 700,000 clones, under 80% seen once. Sequencing used memory CD4+ T cells sorted from blood. Subset defined: CD45RA-negative fraction. These receptors came from a woman in her 30s in good health.

The chain recombines TRBV28 with TRBJ1-2, with D possibly matching TRBD1 (6 bases). Germline V gene data show CDR1 as MDHEN and CDR2 as SYDVKM. Trimming pared 6 bases from V and 8 bases from J, leaving 19 bases between. There are 14 residues in the CDR3. The CDR3 loop reads CASSLQGGRKGYTF. CDR3 nucleotide sequence: TGTGCCAGCAGCCTACAGGGAGGGCGAAAGGGCTACACCTTC.

CDR3 loop: CASSMKLAGGNTGELFF. CDR3 nucleotides: TGTGCCAGTAGTATGAAACTAGCGGGAGGAAACACCGGGGAGCTGTTTTTT. The genes are TRBV19 and TRBJ2-2; 12 nucleotides agree with TRBD2. The CDR3 covers 17 residues. J was trimmed by 2 bases and V by 3 bases; bases with no gene match: 4. Looked up from germline, CDR1 is LNHDA and CDR2 is SQIVND (reference sequence).

This chain joins TRBV30 and TRBJ2-7; the D gene is possibly TRBD2 (5 bases). The CDR3 has 13 amino acids. Germline V gives CDR1 GTSNPN, CDR2 SVGIG (reference sequence). V lost 1 base and J lost 6, with 13 bases in between. CDR3 residues: CAWSGLAEGEQYF. The CDR3 nucleotides read TGTGCCTGGAGTGGGCTAGCAGAGGGCGAGCAGTACTTC.

This clone was detected only a few times. CDR3 sequence reads: CASSQGQGQEKLFF. DNA of the CDR3: TGCGCCAGCAGCCAGGGACAGGGGCAAGAAAAACTGTTTTTT. The chain joins TRBV5-1 to TRBJ1-4; TRBD1 matches 10 bases. The V gene's germline CDR1 is SGHRS and CDR2 YFSETQ. Losses at the gene ends were 4 bases for V and 8 bases for J; bases not matched to a gene: 5. The CDR3 extends over 14 amino acids.

The chain joins TRBV4-2 to TRBJ2-5; D perhaps matches TRBD1 (5 bases). The CDR3 has 14 residues. Between the trimmed V and J ends, which lost 2 bases and 7 bases, there was a span of 14 bases. CDR1 is LGHNA and CDR2 is YNFKEQ in the germline V gene. In DNA form, the CDR3 reads TGTGCCAGCAGCCAAAGGCTGGGGCTAGGGACCCAGTACTTC. As protein: CASSQRLGLGTQYF.

The genes are TRBV5-6 and TRBJ2-7; D ambiguous. The CDR3 loop spans 13 amino acids. V shed 2 bases and J shed 12 bases, with 18 bases lying between them. CDR1 is SGHDT, CDR2 YYEEEE, per germline. The CDR3 reads CASSFSRTREGYF. As DNA, the CDR3 is TGTGCCAGCAGCTTCTCAAGGACGAGAGAAGGGTACTTC. Variable domain in full (rest from reference TRBV5-6 and TRBJ2-7): DAGVTQSPTHLIKTRGQQVTLRCSPKSGHDTVSWYQQALGQGPQFIFQYYEEEERQRGNFPDRFSGHQFPNYSSELNVNALLLGDSALYLCASSFSRTREGYFGPGTRLTVT.

The chain combines TRBV20-1 with TRBJ1-1; the D is unclear. The germline V and J ends were trimmed by 3 bases and 6 bases, with 8 bases remaining between them. The CDR3 contains 11 residues. In germline, CDR1 is DFQATT, CDR2 SNEGSKA (reference sequence). The CDR3, as DNA: TGCAGTGCTAGCGGGGAATCTGAAGCTTTCTTT. Translating gives CSASGESEAFF.

The rearrangement joins TRBV7-9 to TRBJ2-1; no firm D call. CDR1 SEHNR and CDR2 FQNEAQ come from the germline V gene (reference sequence). This CDR3 has 15 amino acids. Between the trimmed V and J ends, which lost 1 base and 5 bases, there was a span of 12 bases. The CDR3 DNA reads as TGTGCCAGCAGCTTAGAGTTGCACGGAGACAATGAGCAGTTCTTC. Its protein product is CASSLELHGDNEQFF.

This chain joins TRBV5-4 and TRBJ2-2; 11 bases map to TRBD2. J was trimmed by 7 bases and V by 4 bases; bases with no gene match: 6. This CDR3 has 15 amino acids. The germline V gene has CDR1 SGHNT and CDR2 YYREEE (reference sequence). In DNA form, the CDR3 reads TGTGCCAGCAGCCCGATTAGCGGGAGGGACGGGGAGCTGTTTTTT. This translates into CASSPISGRDGELFF.

V and J are TRBV10-1 and TRBJ2-3; 14 bases line up with TRBD2. The CDR3 totals 17 residues. Germline trimming cut 2 bases from V and 2 bases from J; bases unmatched to any gene: 3. CDR1 and CDR2 from the germline V gene are WNHNN and SYGVQD (reference sequence). The CDR3: CASSEGLAGGTTDTQYF. CDR3 coding DNA: TGCGCCAGCAGTGAGGGACTAGCGGGAGGTACCACAGATACGCAGTATTTT.

This clone appeared a few times. The chain couples TRBV9 to TRBJ2-5, with 10 positions matching TRBD2. Germline values: CDR1 SGDLS, CDR2 YYNGEE. The CDR3 covers 16 residues. The junction had 7 bases not matched to a gene; V was cut back by 0 bases and J by 5 bases. DNA of the CDR3: TGTGCCAGCAGCGTAGTCAGAGCGGGAGGGGTCGAGACCCAGTACTTC. Its protein is CASSVVRAGGVETQYF.

The chain is built from TRBV29-1 and TRBJ2-7; a weak D match, TRBD2 (5 bases). Germline values: CDR1 SQVTM, CDR2 ANQGSEA. The CDR3 contains 12 residues. V shed 6 bases and J shed 11 bases, with 20 bases lying between them. Here the CDR3 reads CSVTAGNFGEYF. CDR3 nucleotide sequence: TGCAGCGTGACTGCCGGGAACTTCGGGGAGTACTTC.

The V and J genes are TRBV18 and TRBJ2-7; 9 positions agree with TRBD1. Germline CDR1 is KGHSH and CDR2 is LQKENI. The CDR3 runs 14 residues. The trim removed 3 bases at V and 9 bases at J, leaving 9 bases unmatched. The CDR3 region has the DNA TGTGCCAGCTCACCGGGACAGGGAAGACAGGGGCAGTACTTC. Its translation: CASSPGQGRQGQYF.

The chain joins TRBV7-2 to TRBJ2-7; the match to TRBD2 covers 7 bases. The CDR3 has 15 amino acids. The J segment lost 3 bases and the V segment lost 1 base, leaving 6 bases of the junction unmatched. The germline V gene encodes CDR1 SGHTA and CDR2 FQGNSA. The CDR3: CASSLGPSGYYEQYF. As DNA, the CDR3 is TGTGCCAGCAGCTTAGGGCCTAGCGGTTACTACGAGCAGTACTTC.

This clone was seen more than once but under ten times. This chain uses TRBV7-2 with TRBJ2-1; TRBD2 matches at 7 bases. J lost 4 bases, V lost 5 bases, and 11 bases had no gene match. The CDR3 contains 16 residues. The germline CDR1 and CDR2 sequences are SGHTA and FQGNSA. Written as DNA, the CDR3 is TGTGCCAGCAGCCCGCGGATCGCTAGCGGATACAATGAGCAGTTCTTC. This sequence encodes CASSPRIASGYNEQFF.

The chain carries TRBV7-9 and TRBJ2-3; TRBD2 agrees at 8 bases. V dropped 5 bases and J dropped 3; count of bases not matched to a gene: 19. Germline CDR1 is SEHNR and CDR2 is FQNEAQ (reference sequence). CDR3 length equals 19 residues. CDR3 region: CASSPSQRGLHLGTDTQYF. CDR3 DNA sequence: TGTGCCAGCAGCCCCTCCCAGCGGGGGCTCCACCTGGGAACAGATACGCAGTATTTT. The variable domain in full, with the rest retrieved from reference TRBV7-9 and TRBJ2-3, is DTGVSQNPRHKITKRGQNVTFRCDPISEHNRLYWYRQTLGQGPEFLTYFQNEAQLEKSRLLSDRFSAERPKGSFSTLEIQRTEQGDSAMYLCASSPSQRGLHLGTDTQYFGPGTRLTVL.

The chain recombines TRBV4-1 with TRBJ2-2; D not certain. The CDR3 extends over 15 amino acids. Trimming cost V 0 bases and J 3 bases, with 8 bases left between them. The germline gives CDR1 MGHRA, CDR2 YSYEKL. This CDR3 reads CASSQEGRYTGELFF. The CDR3 DNA follows: TGCGCCAGCAGCCAAGAAGGTCGCTACACCGGGGAGCTGTTTTTT.

The chain recombines TRBV4-1 with TRBJ2-1, with 9 positions matching TRBD1. CDR3 length: 16 amino acids. The germline gives CDR1 MGHRA, CDR2 YSYEKL. J gave up 1 base and V 4 bases, and 5 bases lay outside the gene matches. In nucleotides, the CDR3 is TGCGCCAGCAGCCCACAACAGGGGGCTTCCTACAATGAGCAGTTCTTC. It codes for CASSPQQGASYNEQFF.

This clone showed up just once. The chain has TRBV19 and TRBJ1-3; D gene uncertain. With 8 bases removed from V and 4 bases from J, the gap between germline ends came to 24 bases. The V gene's germline CDR1 is LNHDA and CDR2 SQIVND (reference sequence). CDR3 size: 17 residues. This chain's CDR3 is CASRNPQIAGSGNTIYF. In nucleotides, the CDR3 is TGTGCCAGTCGGAATCCCCAGATAGCCGGGTCCGGAAACACCATATATTTT. The full variable domain, with the rest looked up from reference TRBV19 and TRBJ1-3, is DGGITQSPKYLFRKEGQNVTLSCEQNLNHDAMYWYRQDPGQGLRLIYYSQIVNDFQKGDIAEGYSVSREKKESFPLTVTSAQKNPTAFYLCASRNPQIAGSGNTIYFGEGSWLTVV.

The chain joins TRBV5-4 to TRBJ2-3; no firm D call. V was clipped by 4 bases and J by 5 bases, with 8 bases between them. Germline V lookup: CDR1 SGHNT, CDR2 YYREEE (reference sequence). This CDR3 has 12 amino acids. Here the CDR3 reads CASSENIDTQYF. The CDR3 nucleotides are TGTGCCAGCAGCGAAAATATAGATACGCAGTATTTT.